This T cell receptor (beta chain) is drawn from a study of brain T cells in children with intractable seizures (dated by TCRdb to the early 2020s). Concerning the study at large: A NanoString immunology panel was first used to screen resected brain tissue from 40 to 55 pediatric epilepsy surgery cases for immune gene transcripts. About 70% of the 12 selected surgery cases also had pre-surgery blood sequenced, which left four cases with brain tissue only. The paper as a whole reports these results and caveats: Viral specificity was inferred solely from CDR3 sequence similarity, and the HCMV serostatus of the patients was not known. Because sequencing depth was different between pre-surgery and post-surgery blood, clones absent from the pre-surgery sample may reflect undersampling.

The immunoSEQ assay was applied to genomic DNA to generate the TCR beta chain sequences. The study's own analysis went as follows. CDR3 sequences not starting with the conserved framework cysteine at position 104 were manually removed. To get clonality, the normalized Shannon's Diversity Index was subtracted from one, giving values from 0 (maximal diversity) to 1 (oligoclonal). Differences in the frequency of the same CDR3 between samples, such as brain versus blood, were assessed with chi-squared comparison-of-proportions tests. Public clonotypes were found by searching immuneACCESS, and the VDJdb browser was used to assess similarity to known antiviral clonotypes. What TCRdb holds here is the immuneACCESS table cut down to in-frame rearrangements. Part of the clones is not present; checked against another copy, under half of the missing clones reflect an unresolved V gene, and the others are unexplained. Clone size and the V and J calls come from that table; the DNA yielded D and trimming. For this sample there are approximately 41,000 clones; 80% to 95% appear just once. Jointly, the top ten make up around 5.9% of the sample.

Worth noting for this clone: Its antigen remains unidentified. There are no base qualities to consult, and no much larger clone falls within one base.

Relative to germline, V is 6 bases shorter and J is 1 base shorter, with 8 bases between their ends. The CDR3 covers 13 residues, taking in both the cysteine and the phenylalanine. The read is trimmed to its CDR3 DNA, 39 bases read in frame from base 1. CDR1 SNHLY and CDR2 FYNNEI were looked up in the germline V gene. The time point label here, explained by the study, means: resected brain tissue, or blood drawn just prior to surgery. The surgery cases with the highest brain T cell transcript signatures were chosen for TCR beta chain sequencing of brain tissue, and also of blood when blood was available. Prior to surgery, the patients had been treated with at least one anti-epileptic drug. The TCR-sequenced patients were children whose drug-resistant epilepsy was caused by tuberous sclerosis complex, focal cortical dysplasia, Rasmussen encephalitis or hemimegalencephaly. Bulk genomic DNA was extracted from unsorted brain tissue and whole blood with the Monarch genomic DNA purification kit.

The clonotype was recovered from a girl aged 2-10 years with tuberous sclerosis and intractable seizures. The chain is encoded by TRBV2 joined to TRBJ2-3, and possibly TRBD1, on 5 matching bases. The sequenced sample was peripheral blood, obtained at surgery. The CDR3 region has the sequence CASSSRGTDTQYF. The DNA sequence is given as TGTGCCAGCAGCTCCAGGGGCACAGATACGCAGTATTTT.